These 19 T cell receptor beta chains originate from one sample sequenced in a study of T-cell memory formation after mild COVID-19. TCRdb ran MiXCR on the 5' RACE reads and lists one entry per CDR3 protein. The table includes roughly 600,000 distinct CDR3 sequences, more than 15% detected once. The material sequenced was PBMCs or a T cell subset sorted from them (not recorded which). These receptors all come from an adult woman who had mild COVID-19 (a few samples of this study predate the infection). Cell type and time point are not known.

This clonotype appeared a few times. This chain connects TRBV14 to TRBJ2-1; 10 nucleotides align to TRBD2. This CDR3 has 16 residues. Looked up from germline, CDR1 is SGHDN and CDR2 is FVKESK. The trim removed 4 bases at V and 8 bases at J, leaving 11 bases unmatched. The CDR3 region is CASSRPSGSGIDEQFF. The CDR3 nucleotides read TGTGCCAGCAGCCGCCCTAGCGGGAGTGGTATCGATGAGCAGTTCTTC.

The chain employs TRBV4-3 and TRBJ1-1, with D maybe TRBD1 (6 bases). V was clipped by 0 bases and J by 11 bases, with 22 bases between them. This CDR3 is 16 amino acids long. The germline V gene has CDR1 LGHNA and CDR2 YSLEER. The chain's CDR3 is CASSQDRDYGTGLAFF. In nucleotides, the CDR3 is TGCGCCAGCAGCCAAGACCGAGATTACGGTACAGGGCTGGCTTTCTTT.

This clonotype appeared a few times. The V gene is TRBV7-9, the J gene TRBJ1-5; TRBD1 is a possible D gene (5 bases). There are 13 residues in the CDR3. V was shortened by 4 bases and J by 5 bases, with 9 bases between the two germline ends. CDR1 and CDR2 (germline): SEHNR, FQNEAQ (reference sequence). Here the CDR3 DNA reads TGTGCCAGCAGCTCTTCCAGGGATCAGCCCCAGCATTTT. Protein sequence: CASSSSRDQPQHF.

The chain has TRBV12-3 or TRBV12-4 and TRBJ1-2; possibly TRBD1 for D (6 bases). The V end was cut by 5 bases, the J end by 8 bases, with 15 bases between. This CDR3 spans 13 amino acids. Here the CDR3 reads CASSQDSLGGYTF. The CDR3 nucleotides are TGTGCCAGCAGTCAGGACAGCCTGGGGGGCTACACCTTC.

The genes are TRBV7-3 and TRBJ2-1, with D perhaps TRBD1 (6 bases). The CDR3 length is 15 residues. V dropped 3 bases and J dropped 4 bases, with 13 bases sitting between them. Germline V gene sequence: CDR1 SGHTA, CDR2 FQGTGA. CDR3 region: CASSFRDTSYNEQFF. The DNA of the CDR3 is TGTGCCAGCAGCTTCCGGGACACCTCATACAATGAGCAGTTCTTC.

This rearrangement joins TRBV6-4 to TRBJ2-2; TRBD1 is a possible D gene (8 bases). This CDR3 spans 19 amino acids. Trimming stripped 4 bases from V and 7 bases from J, with 28 bases between. Germline loops: CDR1 MRHNA, CDR2 SNTAGT. In DNA, the CDR3 is TGTGCCAGCAGTGGCCGACAGGGGACTACCCTCGTCCAGAGCGGGGAGCTGTTTTTT. As protein: CASSGRQGTTLVQSGELFF.

Here the CDR3 reads CASSIPPGGYNEQFF. DNA of the CDR3: TGTGCCAGTAGTATTCCTCCGGGGGGGTACAATGAGCAGTTCTTC. J is TRBJ2-1 and V is TRBV19; 8 bases match TRBD2. The CDR3 runs to 15 residues. The V and J ends lost 3 bases and 4 bases, in that order; junction bases with no gene match: 5. CDR1 is LNHDA, CDR2 SQIVND, per germline (reference sequence). Together with reference TRBV19 and TRBJ2-1, the CDR3 gives the full variable domain: DGGITQSPKYLFRKEGQNVTLSCEQNLNHDAMYWYRQDPGQGLRLIYYSQIVNDFQKGDIAEGYSVSREKKESFPLTVTSAQKNPTAFYLCASSIPPGGYNEQFFGPGTRLTVL.

This chain joins TRBV19 and TRBJ1-1, with D possibly matching TRBD1 (6 bases). V lost 3 bases, J lost 4 bases, and 12 bases lay in between. This CDR3 region has 14 residues. CDR1 and CDR2 (germline): LNHDA, SQIVND (reference sequence). The CDR3 sequence is CASSIRGVSTEAFF. Written as DNA, the CDR3 is TGTGCCAGTAGTATTAGGGGGGTGAGCACTGAAGCTTTCTTT.

The chain has TRBV15 and TRBJ2-5; 9 nucleotides align to TRBD2. From germline, CDR1 is LNHNV and CDR2 YYDKDF (reference sequence). Losses at the gene ends were 0 bases for V and 3 bases for J; bases not matched to a gene: 5. CDR3 size: 16 residues. CDR3 sequence (DNA): TGTGCCACCAGCAGAGACGCGGGAGGGGGGGAAGAGACCCAGTACTTC. This sequence encodes CATSRDAGGGEETQYF.

This clonotype was recorded a few times. The gene calls are TRBV6-6 and TRBJ2-3; the match to TRBD2 covers 12 bases. From germline, CDR1 is MNHNY and CDR2 SVGAGI (reference sequence). Trimming cost V 5 bases and J 5 bases; bases outside gene matches: 2. The CDR3 has 14 amino acids. The CDR3 loop is CASSRLAGVDTQYF. For the CDR3, the DNA is TGTGCCAGCAGTCGACTAGCGGGAGTAGATACGCAGTATTTT.

The V and J genes are TRBV12-3 or TRBV12-4 and TRBJ2-3; D is perhaps TRBD1 (6 bases). V was cut by 3 bases and J by 0 bases, with 13 bases left in between. The CDR3 extends over 16 amino acids. DNA of the CDR3: TGTGCCAGCAGTTTGAGGGGACACATTAGCACAGATACGCAGTATTTT. This codes for CASSLRGHISTDTQYF.

The chain recombines TRBV28 with TRBJ2-3; the D gene is possibly TRBD2 (7 bases). CDR3 size: 14 residues. Trimming stripped 3 bases from V and 9 bases from J, with 16 bases between. CDR1 is MDHEN and CDR2 is SYDVKM in the germline V gene. Written as DNA, the CDR3 is TGTGCCAGCAGTTTTACCGCGGGGGCCGGGACGCAGTATTTT. It translates to CASSFTAGAGTQYF.

The chain links TRBV7-8 to TRBJ1-2, with TRBD1 matching over 9 bases. V was pared by 4 bases and J by 4 bases, with 4 bases of the junction left unmatched. Germline V gene lookup returns CDR1 SGHVS and CDR2 FQNEAQ. The CDR3 has 14 amino acids. The CDR3 here is CASSSQTGGYGYTF. CDR3 nucleotide sequence: TGTGCCAGCAGCTCCCAGACAGGGGGCTATGGCTACACCTTC.

The CDR3 here is CASSVEAVLGETQYF. CDR3 coding DNA: TGTGCCAGCAGCGTAGAAGCAGTCCTCGGGGAGACCCAGTACTTC. The chain links TRBV9 to TRBJ2-5; the D is unclear. The CDR3 runs to 15 residues. Trimming removed 0 bases from V and 5 bases from J, with 14 bases in between. Germline V gene data show CDR1 as SGDLS and CDR2 as YYNGEE. The full variable domain, completed using reference TRBV9 and TRBJ2-5, is DSGVTQTPKHLITATGQRVTLRCSPRSGDLSVYWYQQSLDQGLQFLIQYYNGEERAKGNILERFSAQQFPDLHSELNLSSLELGDSALYFCASSVEAVLGETQYFGPGTRLLVL.

The sample holds a few counts of this clonotype. At one end, the junction sequence differs from germline, possibly due to a read error. This rearrangement joins TRBV4-1 to TRBJ1-2; TRBD1 is a possible D gene (5 bases). The germline V gene has CDR1 MGHRA and CDR2 YSYEKL. The CDR3 sequence is 15 residues long. The CDR3 nucleotides are TGCGCCAGCAGCCGAGGGGACGGTACTGACTATGGCTGCACCTTC. Protein product: CASSRGDGTDYGCTF.

The J gene is TRBJ1-1, the V gene TRBV14; D is possibly TRBD1 (6 bases). This CDR3 is 11 amino acids long. The V gene lost 1 base and the J gene lost 12 bases, with 9 bases spanning the gap. The germline CDR1 and CDR2 sequences are SGHDN and FVKESK. CDR3 nucleotide sequence: TGTGCCAGCAGCCAAGCAGGGGACACTTTCTTT. Translation gives CASSQAGDTFF.

The chain uses TRBV28 and TRBJ1-1; D call uncertain. CDR1 MDHEN and CDR2 SYDVKM come from the germline V gene. V lost 8 bases to trimming and J lost 0 bases, with 16 bases between them. The CDR3 is 15 residues long. The CDR3 region is CASQPRVDMNTEAFF. The CDR3 DNA is TGTGCCAGCCAACCCCGGGTAGACATGAACACTGAAGCTTTCTTT.

This clonotype was detected only a few times. The CDR3 sequence: CASSSSSGGGAQYF. CDR3 coding DNA: TGTGCCAGCAGCTCGTCTAGCGGGGGAGGGGCGCAGTATTTT. V and J are TRBV7-9 and TRBJ2-3, with 10 bases fitting TRBD2. The CDR3 spans 14 residues. The V gene end was trimmed by 4 bases and the J gene end by 10 bases; junction bases not matched to a gene: 8. Germline CDR1 reads SEHNR; CDR2 reads FQNEAQ (reference sequence).

V gene TRBV3-1 combines with J gene TRBJ2-4; D uncertain. Germline CDR1 is LGHDT and CDR2 is YNNKEL (reference sequence). This CDR3 is 14 amino acids long. Trimming pared 0 bases from V and 7 bases from J, leaving 10 bases between. CDR3 sequence reads: CASSQDFSSNIQYF. The CDR3 DNA reads as TGTGCCAGCAGCCAAGATTTTAGCTCGAACATTCAGTACTTC.